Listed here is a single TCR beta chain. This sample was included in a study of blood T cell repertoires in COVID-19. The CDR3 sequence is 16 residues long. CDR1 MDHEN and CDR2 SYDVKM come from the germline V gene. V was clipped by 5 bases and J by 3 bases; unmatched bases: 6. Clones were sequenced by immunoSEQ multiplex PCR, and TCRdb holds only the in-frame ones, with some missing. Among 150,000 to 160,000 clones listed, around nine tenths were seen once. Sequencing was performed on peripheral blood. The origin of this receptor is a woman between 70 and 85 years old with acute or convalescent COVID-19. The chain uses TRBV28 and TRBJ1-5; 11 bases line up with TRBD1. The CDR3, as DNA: TGTGCCAGCAGTCCCGGGACAGGGGGTAACAATCAGCCCCAGCATTTT. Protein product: CASSPGTGGNNQPQHF.